Here is one T cell receptor beta chain with its context. What antigen it recognizes has not been identified. No much larger clone exists at a distance of one base, and base qualities are not known. One collaborating source in Seattle enrolled patients during active infection and followed them longitudinally through the course of disease. The collaborating institutions used their own protocols to collect whole blood in K2EDTA tubes. Collaborator samples were shipped for TCRbeta analysis as frozen whole blood, isolated PBMCs, or DNA extracted from either sample type. The sample comes from a study of blood T cell repertoires in COVID-19 (dated by TCRdb to between 2020 and 2021). For the wider study: Collaborator samples came from the United States, Italy and Spain and covered acute and convalescent phases of COVID-19. Where available, HLA class I and class II types were taken from metadata supplied by the sample provider and were not determined by assay-based typing. The dataset comprised deeply sampled blood TCRbeta repertoires from subjects exposed to, actively infected with, or recovered from COVID-19. The material from the prospective study consisted of cDNA or gDNA derived from T cells, B-cell-depleted T cells, or PBMCs. The sample metadata nearly always contained a de-identified subject ID, COVID-19 status, age in years and sex. Samples came from the ongoing ImmuneRACE study (first 160 participants) plus 1,254 subjects from 6 global collaborators. The repertoires were made available in a free public database intended to serve as a resource for research on the immune response to SARS-CoV-2. On the study overall, not on this receptor specifically: The quantity of clinical and demographic metadata differed by source and by participant and was supplied without curation.

TCRbeta CDR3 regions were amplified from genomic DNA using the immunoSEQ Assay, a bias-controlled multiplex PCR. The study's processing was this. The number of nucleated cells in each sample was estimated by amplification of reference gene primers within the assay. To quantify the absolute abundance of each unique TCRbeta CDR3 rearrangement, sequence reads were collapsed and filtered. Productive Simpson clonality was computed per sample as the square root of Simpson's diversity index over productive rearrangements. TCRdb provides this immuneACCESS table in a form limited to in-frame rearrangements. Some clones are lacking; in checked studies, under half of them reflect an unresolved V gene, and why the rest are absent is not known. Clone size and the V and J calls come from that table; the DNA yielded D and trimming. The sample has nearly 200,000 clones on record, roughly 80% of them singletons. 0.95% of the sample is in the top ten clones.

According to the germline V gene, CDR1 reads KGHSH and CDR2 reads LQKENI. Unmatched junction bases come to 8, with V trimmed by 0 bases and J by 1 base. The CDR3 covers 17 residues, taking in both the cysteine and the phenylalanine. This entry keeps only the CDR3 DNA: 51 bases, framed from base 1. This TCR was recovered from a man between 60 and 75 years old with COVID-19, enrolled during active disease. This sequence uses TRBV18 and TRBJ1-1; TRBD1 aligns with 7 central bases. The sequenced sample was peripheral blood. The CDR3 is CASSPPKRGQRNTEAFF. The DNA sequence is given as TGTGCCAGCTCACCACCGAAAAGGGGGCAACGGAACACTGAAGCTTTCTTT. With the rest looked up from the reference TRBV18 and TRBJ1-1 genes rather than sequenced, the full variable domain is NAGVMQNPRHLVRRRGQEARLRCSPMKGHSHVYWYRQLPEEGLKFMVYLQKENIIDESGMPKERFSAEFPKEGPSILRIQQVVRGDSAAYFCASSPPKRGQRNTEAFFGQGTRLTVV.